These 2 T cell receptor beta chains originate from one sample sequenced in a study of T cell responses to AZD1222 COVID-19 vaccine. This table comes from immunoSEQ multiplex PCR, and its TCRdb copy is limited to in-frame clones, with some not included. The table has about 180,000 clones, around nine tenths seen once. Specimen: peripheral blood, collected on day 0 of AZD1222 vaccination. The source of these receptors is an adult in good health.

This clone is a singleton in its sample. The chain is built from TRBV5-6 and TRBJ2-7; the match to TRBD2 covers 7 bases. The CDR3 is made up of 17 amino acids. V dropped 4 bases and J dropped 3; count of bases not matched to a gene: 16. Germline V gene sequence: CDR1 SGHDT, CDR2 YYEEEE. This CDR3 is CASSRRGREAKGYEQYF. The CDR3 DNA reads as TGTGCCAGCAGCCGGCGGGGCCGGGAGGCCAAGGGCTACGAGCAGTACTTC.

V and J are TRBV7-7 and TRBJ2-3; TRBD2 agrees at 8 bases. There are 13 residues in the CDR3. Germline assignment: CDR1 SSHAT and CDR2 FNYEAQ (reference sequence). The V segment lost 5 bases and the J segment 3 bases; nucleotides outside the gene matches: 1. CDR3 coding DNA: TGTGCCAGCAGCCAGCGGGAGACAGATACGCAGTATTTT. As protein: CASSQRETDTQYF.